This passage covers 12 T cell receptor beta chains from one sample sequenced in a study of blood T cell repertoires in COVID-19. The method was immunoSEQ multiplex PCR; TCRdb's version includes in-frame clones alone and lacks a portion of them. The sample yields around 25,000 clones, nearly 90% seen once. The sequenced material came from peripheral blood. The receptors come from a man aged 65 to 79 with acute or convalescent COVID-19.

V is TRBV6-5 and J is TRBJ1-2; TRBD1 aligns across 7 bases. The length of the CDR3 is 12 residues. V dropped 8 bases and J dropped 5; count of bases not matched to a gene: 5. The germline V gene has CDR1 MNHEY and CDR2 SVGAGI. This CDR3 is CASETGSYGYTF. For the CDR3, the DNA is TGTGCCAGCGAGACAGGGTCTTATGGCTACACCTTC.

This chain connects TRBV28 to TRBJ2-7; 7 bases map to TRBD2. The CDR3 spans 17 residues. CDR1 is MDHEN and CDR2 is SYDVKM in the germline V gene. J was trimmed by 1 base and V by 7 bases; bases with no gene match: 16. This CDR3 is CASMRGIAGERSYEQYF. CDR3 DNA sequence: TGTGCCAGCATGCGGGGTATCGCGGGAGAACGATCCTACGAGCAGTACTTC.

The CDR3 loop is CASSLLGAVTYEQYF. In DNA form, the CDR3 reads TGTGCCAGCAGCTTACTAGGGGCAGTAACCTACGAGCAGTACTTC. The chain combines TRBV7-9 with TRBJ2-7, with a tentative D call TRBD1 (5 bases). Germline lookup yields CDR1 SEHNR and CDR2 FQNEAQ (reference sequence). With 2 bases removed from V and 2 bases from J, the gap between germline ends came to 13 bases. The CDR3 is made up of 15 amino acids.

The rearrangement uses TRBV4-1 and TRBJ2-7, with 7 nucleotides matching TRBD2. Germline loops: CDR1 MGHRA, CDR2 YSYEKL. The junction had 20 bases not matched to a gene; V was cut back by 0 bases and J by 6 bases. This CDR3 is 19 amino acids long. CDR3 nucleotides: TGCGCCAGCAGCCAAGATCCCGCGGGAGTGATGGCGGCTGGGCTCGAGCAGTACTTC. Residues: CASSQDPAGVMAAGLEQYF.

The chain couples TRBV5-4 to TRBJ2-7; tentative D call: TRBD2 (5 bases). The V end lost 0 bases, the J end lost 6 bases, and 13 bases lay between the germline ends. Germline-derived CDR1 and CDR2 are SGHNT and YYREEE (reference sequence). CDR3 length: 14 amino acids. The CDR3 is CASSLGGSKSEQYF. For the CDR3, the DNA is TGTGCCAGCAGCTTGGGAGGGAGCAAGAGCGAGCAGTACTTC.

The rearrangement links TRBV7-3 to TRBJ2-5; D is perhaps TRBD2 (5 bases). This CDR3 comprises 14 residues. The V gene lost 4 bases and the J gene lost 2 bases, with 11 bases spanning the gap. From germline, CDR1 is SGHTA and CDR2 FQGTGA. The DNA of the CDR3 is TGTGCCAGCAGCTCCCCCGGGATACAAGAGACCCAGTACTTC. Encoded protein: CASSSPGIQETQYF.

This rearrangement joins TRBV6-5 to TRBJ2-7, with D hard to call. This CDR3 has 13 residues. The V and J ends lost 8 bases and 1 base respectively, with 12 bases between them. Germline-derived CDR1 and CDR2 are MNHEY and SVGAGI. This CDR3 is CASFSTGSYEQYF. The CDR3 DNA sequence: TGTGCCAGCTTTAGTACGGGTTCCTACGAGCAGTACTTC.

The V and J genes are TRBV18 and TRBJ1-1; TRBD1 matches 8 bases. The germline V gene encodes CDR1 KGHSH and CDR2 LQKENI. The length of the CDR3 is 16 residues. Unmatched junction bases numbered 11, after V lost 4 bases and J lost 4 bases. CDR3 in amino acids: CASSLRTGRESTEAFF. CDR3 sequence (DNA): TGTGCCAGCTCACTACGGACAGGGCGGGAGAGCACTGAAGCTTTCTTT.

The V gene is TRBV20-1, the J gene TRBJ2-5; perhaps TRBD2 as D (6 bases). V gave up 7 bases and J gave up 5 bases, with 8 bases separating them. The CDR3 has 10 amino acids. Germline CDR1 reads DFQATT; CDR2 reads SNEGSKA (reference sequence). CDR3 in DNA: TGCAGTGTTGGGGGGGAGACCCAGTACTTC. It specifies CSVGGETQYF.

V usage is TRBV7-3 and J usage is TRBJ2-2; maybe TRBD1 (5 bases). Germline V CDR1 and CDR2: SGHTA, FQGTGA. Trimming took off 5 bases at V and 1 base at J, with 8 bases between the two ends. The CDR3 runs to 14 residues. CDR3 nucleotides: TGTGCCAGCAGCCTCGGACAGAACACCGGGGAGCTGTTTTTT. Translating it yields CASSLGQNTGELFF.

This clone was found once. The sample contains more than one DNA sequence encoding this CDR3. The genes are TRBV7-6 and TRBJ2-3; 13 bases map to TRBD2. The germline V gene encodes CDR1 SGHVS and CDR2 FNYEAQ. After removal of 2 bases from V and 6 bases from J, the junction contained 2 bases not matched to a gene. CDR3 size: 15 residues. CDR3 sequence (DNA): TGTGCCAGCAGCTTAACTAGCGGGAGGGGGGATACGCAGTATTTT. The encoded protein is CASSLTSGRGDTQYF.

This chain joins TRBV19 and TRBJ1-6; 9 bases are shared with TRBD1. V shed 5 bases, J shed 6 bases, and the junction held 11 bases outside the gene matches. Germline V gene sequence: CDR1 LNHDA, CDR2 SQIVND (reference sequence). The length of the CDR3 is 17 residues. CDR3 nucleotides: TGTGCCAGTAGTCTGAGTCCCGGGACAGGGTCTAATTCACCCCTCCACTTT. Amino acids: CASSLSPGTGSNSPLHF.